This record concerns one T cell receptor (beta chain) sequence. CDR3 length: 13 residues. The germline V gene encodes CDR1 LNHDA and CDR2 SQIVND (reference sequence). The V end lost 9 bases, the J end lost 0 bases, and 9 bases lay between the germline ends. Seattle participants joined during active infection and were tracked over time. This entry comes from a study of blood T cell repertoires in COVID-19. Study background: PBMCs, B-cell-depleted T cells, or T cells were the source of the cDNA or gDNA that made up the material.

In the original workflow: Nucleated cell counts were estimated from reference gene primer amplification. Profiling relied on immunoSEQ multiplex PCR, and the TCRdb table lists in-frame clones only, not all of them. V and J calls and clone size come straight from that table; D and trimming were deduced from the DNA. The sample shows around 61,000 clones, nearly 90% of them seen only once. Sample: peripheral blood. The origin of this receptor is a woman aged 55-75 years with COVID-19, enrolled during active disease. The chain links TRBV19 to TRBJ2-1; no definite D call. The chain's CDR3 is CARGWSSYNEQFF. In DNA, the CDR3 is TGTGCCAGAGGCTGGAGCTCCTACAATGAGCAGTTCTTC.